This TCR beta chain was observed in a study of T cell responses to AZD1222 COVID-19 vaccine. Only in-frame clones appear in the TCRdb table, and some are missing; sequencing was by immunoSEQ multiplex PCR. Counted here are over 95,000 clones, more than 85% occurring once; the ten biggest clones make up 4.5%. The TCR sequence derives from an adult in good health. Sample: peripheral blood, taken on day 0 of AZD1222 vaccination.

The CDR3 bases are TGTGCCAGCAGTTCCAGAAATAACTATGGCTACACCTTC. It is translated as CASSSRNNYGYTF. The V gene is TRBV28, the J gene TRBJ1-2, with D unclear. The germline V gene encodes CDR1 MDHEN and CDR2 SYDVKM. CDR3 size: 13 residues. Trimming cost V 4 bases and J 1 base, with 7 bases left between them.